This T cell receptor (beta chain) was sequenced during a study of blood T cell repertoires in COVID-19. Measured with immunoSEQ multiplex PCR; TCRdb has only the in-frame clones, and not every one. The table records hundreds of thousands of clones, 85% to 90% of them present only once. Per the germline V gene, CDR1 is SNHLY and CDR2 is FYNNEI. The CDR3 sequence is 12 residues long. With 4 bases removed from V and 4 bases from J, the gap between germline ends came to 5 bases. The chain carries TRBV2 and TRBJ2-1; D gene ambiguous. The origin of this receptor is a woman in her forties or fifties with COVID-19, enrolled during active disease. Sequenced input: peripheral blood. CDR3 sequence reads: CASSVQYNEQFF. The DNA of the CDR3 is TGTGCCAGCAGTGTCCAGTACAATGAGCAGTTCTTC.